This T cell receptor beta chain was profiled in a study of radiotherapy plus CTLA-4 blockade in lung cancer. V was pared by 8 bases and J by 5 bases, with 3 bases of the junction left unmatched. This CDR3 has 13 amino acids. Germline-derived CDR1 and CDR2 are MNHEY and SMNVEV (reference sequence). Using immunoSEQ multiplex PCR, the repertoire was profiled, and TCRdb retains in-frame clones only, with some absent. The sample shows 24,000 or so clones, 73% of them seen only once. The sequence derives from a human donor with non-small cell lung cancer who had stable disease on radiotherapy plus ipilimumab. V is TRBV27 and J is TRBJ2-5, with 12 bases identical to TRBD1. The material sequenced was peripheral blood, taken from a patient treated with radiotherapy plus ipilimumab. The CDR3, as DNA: TGTGCCAGCCGGGACAGGGGGCGGGAGACCCAGTACTTC. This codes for CASRDRGRETQYF.